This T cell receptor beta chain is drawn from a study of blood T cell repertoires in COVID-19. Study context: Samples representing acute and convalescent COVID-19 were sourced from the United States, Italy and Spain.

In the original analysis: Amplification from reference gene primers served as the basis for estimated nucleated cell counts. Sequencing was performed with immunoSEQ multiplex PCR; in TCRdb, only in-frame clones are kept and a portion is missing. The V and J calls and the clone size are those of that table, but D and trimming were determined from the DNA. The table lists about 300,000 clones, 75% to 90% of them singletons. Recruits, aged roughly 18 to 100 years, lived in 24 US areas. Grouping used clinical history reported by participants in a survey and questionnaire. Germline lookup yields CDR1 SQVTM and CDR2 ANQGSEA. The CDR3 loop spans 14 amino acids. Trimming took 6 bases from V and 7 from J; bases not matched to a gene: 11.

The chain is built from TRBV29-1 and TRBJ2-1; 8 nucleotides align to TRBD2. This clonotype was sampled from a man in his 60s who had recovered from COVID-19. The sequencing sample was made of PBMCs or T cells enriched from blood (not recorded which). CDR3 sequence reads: CSVPGGGRLNEQFF. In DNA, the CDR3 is TGCAGCGTGCCGGGAGGCGGGAGGTTGAATGAGCAGTTCTTC.